The 15 T cell receptor beta chains reported below all come from one sample, sequenced in a study of PD-1 blockade in classical Hodgkin lymphoma. Time point meaning: newly diagnosed, previously untreated cHL patient sample. Magnetic negative selection served to purify CD4+ T cells out of PBMCs that had been thawed. Method: immunoSEQ multiplex PCR; TCRdb's copy keeps in-frame clones and lacks some. Of 20,000 to 25,000 clones in the sample, around nine tenths are singletons; the top ten hold 0.41%. The sequencing input was CD4+ T cells from blood. The receptors stem from a human donor with classical Hodgkin lymphoma.

The CDR3 protein is CASGGDSTDTQYF. The CDR3 nucleotides are TGTGCCAGTGGGGGGGACAGCACAGATACGCAGTATTTT. The rearrangement uses TRBV2 and TRBJ2-3, with 7 positions matching TRBD2. CDR3 length: 13 residues. Germline trimming cut 9 bases from V and 0 bases from J; bases unmatched to any gene: 3. CDR1 SNHLY and CDR2 FYNNEI come from the germline V gene.

This chain links TRBV6-1 with TRBJ1-1; weak D call: TRBD1 (5 bases). Germline CDR1 is MNHNS and CDR2 is SASEGT. Deletions cut 5 bases from V and 5 bases from J, with 6 bases between. The CDR3 extends over 11 amino acids. DNA for the CDR3: TGTGCCAGCAGTAGGGGAACTGAAGCTTTCTTT. Translation gives CASSRGTEAFF.

V usage is TRBV2 and J usage is TRBJ1-2; D gene ambiguous. V shed 2 bases and J shed 7 bases, with 8 bases lying between them. Germline assignment: CDR1 SNHLY and CDR2 FYNNEI. CDR3 size: 12 residues. Here the CDR3 DNA reads TGTGCCAGCAGTGAACCAGGAGCTGGCTACACCTTC. Residues: CASSEPGAGYTF.

This clone was recorded only once. This rearrangement joins TRBV5-1 to TRBJ1-4, with TRBD1 matching over 7 bases. Germline trimming cut 4 bases from V and 0 bases from J; bases unmatched to any gene: 6. CDR3 length: 16 amino acids. Germline V CDR1 and CDR2: SGHRS, YFSETQ. The CDR3 DNA follows: TGCGCCAGCAGCCCCGGGACAGTTGCAACTAATGAAAAACTGTTTTTT. Amino acids: CASSPGTVATNEKLFF.

The V and J genes are TRBV7-2 and TRBJ2-5; a weak D match, TRBD1 (7 bases). The CDR3 is 13 amino acids. With 5 bases removed from V and 7 bases from J, the gap between germline ends came to 14 bases. CDR1 and CDR2 (germline): SGHTA, FQGNSA. CDR3 sequence (DNA): TGTGCCAGCAGCCCCCGGCAGGGGGGGACCCAGTACTTC. This sequence encodes CASSPRQGGTQYF.

The rearrangement joins TRBV13 to TRBJ1-2; D gene uncertain. CDR1 is PRHDT, CDR2 FYEKMQ, per germline (reference sequence). Trimming removed 0 bases from V and 0 bases from J, with 11 bases in between. The CDR3 loop spans 16 amino acids. This chain's CDR3 is CASSLGLYTSNYGYTF. The CDR3 bases are TGTGCCAGCAGCTTAGGTTTGTACACCTCTAACTATGGCTACACCTTC.

This rearrangement joins TRBV7-2 to TRBJ1-1; a possible D gene is TRBD1 (5 bases). Germline values: CDR1 SGHTA, CDR2 FQGNSA. This CDR3 spans 13 amino acids. Between the trimmed V and J ends, which lost 3 bases and 2 bases, there was a span of 7 bases. Here the CDR3 DNA reads TGTGCCAGCAGCTTTGGGACTAACACTGAAGCTTTCTTT. This encodes CASSFGTNTEAFF.

The chain combines TRBV5-1 with TRBJ1-1, with 8 positions matching TRBD1. CDR3 size: 14 residues. With V trimmed by 4 bases and J by 5 bases, 7 bases remained unmatched. CDR1 and CDR2 (germline): SGHRS, YFSETQ. CDR3 sequence reads: CASSDTGGTTEAFF. The CDR3 nucleotides read TGCGCCAGCAGCGACACAGGGGGTACTACTGAAGCTTTCTTT.

This clone was picked up one time. The chain recombines TRBV18 with TRBJ2-7; D uncertain. V dropped 5 bases and J dropped 6 bases, with 11 bases sitting between them. The CDR3 covers 12 residues. Germline V gene sequence: CDR1 KGHSH, CDR2 LQKENI. CDR3 DNA sequence: TGTGCCAGCTCAGGTTCTCAGTCCGAGCAGTACTTC. It yields the protein CASSGSQSEQYF.

The V call is TRBV30, the J call TRBJ2-3; no definite D call. CDR1 and CDR2 from the germline V gene are GTSNPN and SVGIG (reference sequence). V was pared by 2 bases and J by 2 bases, with 8 bases between. This CDR3 is 13 amino acids long. Here the CDR3 DNA reads TGTGCCTGGAGTACGTGGAACACAGATACGCAGTATTTT. This translates into CAWSTWNTDTQYF.

V is TRBV30 and J is TRBJ1-4; D is perhaps TRBD1 (6 bases). The CDR3 runs 15 residues. Trimming shortened V by 0 bases and J by 8 bases, and 16 bases separated the two germline ends. In germline, CDR1 is GTSNPN, CDR2 SVGIG (reference sequence). In DNA form, the CDR3 reads TGTGCCTGGAGTGTACGGAAACAGGGAGCCGAAAAACTGTTTTTT. Protein sequence: CAWSVRKQGAEKLFF.

The V and J genes are TRBV7-8 and TRBJ1-4, with a weak D call TRBD1 (5 bases). CDR1 and CDR2 from the germline V gene are SGHVS and FQNEAQ. V was trimmed by 1 base and J by 8 bases, leaving 17 bases between them. The CDR3 extends over 16 amino acids. CDR3 sequence reads: CASSLEARGSGEKLFF. As DNA, the CDR3 is TGTGCCAGCAGCTTAGAGGCAAGGGGAAGTGGGGAAAAACTGTTTTTT.

The CDR3 region has the DNA TGTGCCAGCAGTGAGGTATGGGGCACTGAAGCTTTCTTT. As protein: CASSEVWGTEAFF. The rearrangement links TRBV6-4 to TRBJ1-1; D unresolved. Trimming took off 3 bases at V and 4 bases at J, with 9 bases between the two ends. This CDR3 comprises 13 residues. Per the germline V gene, CDR1 is MRHNA and CDR2 is SNTAGT.

J is TRBJ2-7 and V is TRBV28; 9 positions agree with TRBD2. Germline V gene sequence: CDR1 MDHEN, CDR2 SYDVKM. V gave up 5 bases and J gave up 3 bases; unmatched junction bases: 5. The CDR3 is 14 amino acids. The CDR3 nucleotides read TGTGCCAGCAGTGTAGCGGGAGCGTACTACGAGCAGTACTTC. This codes for CASSVAGAYYEQYF.

This clone was detected only a few times. This rearrangement joins TRBV29-1 to TRBJ1-4; D call uncertain. The CDR3 has 14 amino acids. The V and J ends lost 5 bases and 0 bases respectively, with 10 bases between them. Germline CDR1 is SQVTM and CDR2 is ANQGSEA. The CDR3 loop is CSVRDGTTNEKLFF. The CDR3, as DNA: TGCAGCGTTCGTGACGGCACAACTAATGAAAAACTGTTTTTT.